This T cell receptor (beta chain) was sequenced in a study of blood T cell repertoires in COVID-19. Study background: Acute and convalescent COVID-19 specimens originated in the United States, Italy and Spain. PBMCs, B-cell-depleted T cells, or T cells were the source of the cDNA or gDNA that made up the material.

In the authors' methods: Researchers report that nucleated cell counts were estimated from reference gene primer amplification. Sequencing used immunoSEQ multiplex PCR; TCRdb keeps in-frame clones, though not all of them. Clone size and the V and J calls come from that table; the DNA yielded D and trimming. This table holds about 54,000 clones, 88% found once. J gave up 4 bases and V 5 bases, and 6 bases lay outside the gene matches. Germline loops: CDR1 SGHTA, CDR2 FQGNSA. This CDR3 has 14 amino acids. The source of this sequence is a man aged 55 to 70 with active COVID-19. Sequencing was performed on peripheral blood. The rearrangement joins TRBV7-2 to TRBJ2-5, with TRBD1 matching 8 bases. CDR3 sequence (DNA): TGTGCCAGCAGCACCAGGACAGGGCGAGAGACCCAGTACTTC. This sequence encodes CASSTRTGRETQYF.